The TCR beta chain described here comes from a study of beta chain features in type 1 diabetes. Study outcomes and limitations: For Type 1 diabetes patients, all four CD4+ subsets carried TCRB CDR3s that were moderately but significantly shorter. For patients, the naive, central memory and Treg TCRB repertoires appeared more alike than for healthy donors. Cells expressing TCR highly could be over-represented by cDNA sequencing.

It was one heparinised blood draw, averaging around 120 mL, that each donor gave. Of the isolated RNA, all was reverse transcribed, and so the sequenced material was expressed TCRB transcripts. It was found that naive, central memory and regulatory T cell samples averaged roughly 3.5 million reads. Measured with immunoSEQ multiplex PCR; TCRdb has only the in-frame clones, and not every one. The sample gives some 280,000 clones, approximately 15% of which show up once; 0.017% is in the top ten. Concerning this clone itself: Its antigen is unknown.

Sequenced input: naive CD4+ T cells from blood. The sequence was obtained from a man aged 25-45 years with type 1 diabetes.

CDR3 region: CASNAGQNTEAFF. The CDR3 bases are TGTGCCAGCAATGCAGGGCAGAACACTGAAGCTTTCTTT. The rearrangement joins TRBV2 to TRBJ1-1, with a possible D match to TRBD1 (5 bases). Trimming took 7 bases from V and 1 from J, leaving 10 bases between them. Germline V CDR1 and CDR2: SNHLY, FYNNEI. CDR3 length equals 13 residues.